This T cell receptor (beta chain) was recorded in a study of patients and donors after allogeneic stem cell transplantation. TCRdb called the RT-PCR reads again in MiXCR, with one record for every CDR3 protein. The profile shows about a million distinct CDR3 sequences, roughly 17% of them singletons. Germline assignment: CDR1 SGHVS and CDR2 FQNEAQ. Trimming took off 5 bases at V and 4 bases at J, with 28 bases between the two ends. The CDR3 loop spans 19 amino acids. The sample taken for sequencing was blood, either unsorted or a sorted T cell fraction (not recorded which). The V gene is TRBV7-8, the J gene TRBJ2-3; the D call may be TRBD1 or TRBD2 (6 bases each). The sequence was obtained from a human donor who was either an allogeneic HSCT recipient or a stem cell or donor lymphocyte infusion donor (not recorded which). It is not recorded whose cells these are; they may come from a transplant donor. Written as DNA, the CDR3 is TGTGCCAGCAGCCATCAACGGGGGCGGCTAAAGGACGTCGCAGATACGCAGTATTTT. Translation gives CASSHQRGRLKDVADTQYF.